Detailed here is one T cell receptor beta chain. Its target is unknown. The data belong to a study of post-analysis software for immune sequencing data. Study-level information: The disease courses spanned relapsing-remitting, secondary progressive and progressive-relapsing forms of multiple sclerosis. General study findings and limits: Compared with controls, patients showed significantly lower normalized Chao1 diversity. When patients were compared with controls, five TRBV segments were more frequent, TRBV5-6, TRBV5-1 and TRBV20-1 among them.

Deletions cut 3 bases from V and 0 bases from J, with 11 bases between. CDR1 KGHSH and CDR2 LQKENI come from the germline V gene. This CDR3 region has 15 residues. Every TCR beta cDNA library bore unique molecular identifiers. The source material, about 0.85 to 11 million T cells, gave rise to 400,000 to 550,000 cDNA molecules. TCRdb reprocessed the PCR reads via MiXCR and lists one record per CDR3 protein. The sample includes hundreds of thousands of distinct CDR3 sequences, approximately 50% of them seen just once. The TCR was taken from a girl aged 10 to 17 with multiple sclerosis. The sample comprised blood. This chain connects TRBV18 to TRBJ1-2; D perhaps matches TRBD1 (5 bases). CDR3 coding DNA: TGTGCCAGCTCACCGATAGACAGCCCTAACTATGGCTACACCTTC. Translating it yields CASSPIDSPNYGYTF.